The sequence of this TCR beta chain was determined in a study of blood T cell repertoires in COVID-19. The repertoire was sequenced with immunoSEQ multiplex PCR; TCRdb's copy has only in-frame clones and lacks some. The sample records 150,000 to 180,000 clones, approximately 83% being singletons. V shed 3 bases and J 10 bases; nucleotides not matched to a gene: 13. Germline CDR1 LNHNV, CDR2 YYDKDF (reference sequence). The CDR3 length is 17 residues. This chain links TRBV15 with TRBJ1-6; TRBD1 agrees at 9 bases. Sequencing was performed on peripheral blood. The clonotype was recovered from a woman in her fifties or sixties with COVID-19, enrolled during active disease. DNA for the CDR3: TGTGCCACCAGCAGTTTTAGCGGACAGGGGATGAAATCACCCCTCCACTTT. Amino acid sequence: CATSSFSGQGMKSPLHF.